This entry describes one T cell receptor beta chain. The target antigen is unknown. The sample is drawn from a study of CD8 T cells in ankylosing spondylitis. Whole-study findings and limits: Reported data indicate significant enrichment of disease-linked clones within matched ankylosing spondylitis synovial fluid. CD8+ by phenotype, disease-linked clones were relatively rare in peripheral blood.

Trimming took 2 bases from V and 3 from J; bases not matched to a gene: 10. Germline CDR1 is MNHEY and CDR2 is SVGEGT. This CDR3 is built from 17 residues. In making TCR beta libraries, quantitative 5'-RACE with molecular barcodes was used. Each CDR3 protein gets one entry after TCRdb re-called the 5' RACE reads with MiXCR. The repertoire holds approximately 150,000 distinct CDR3 sequences, with around 32% as singletons. The receptor's source is a male donor with ankylosing spondylitis. This chain joins TRBV6-2 or TRBV6-3 and TRBJ2-7; 10 positions agree with TRBD2. The sequencing input was synovial fluid, either unsorted or a sorted T cell fraction (not recorded which). Here the CDR3 DNA reads TGTGCCAGCAGTTACCCCCTAGCGGGGGCCCCACACTACGAGCAGTACTTC. It codes for CASSYPLAGAPHYEQYF.